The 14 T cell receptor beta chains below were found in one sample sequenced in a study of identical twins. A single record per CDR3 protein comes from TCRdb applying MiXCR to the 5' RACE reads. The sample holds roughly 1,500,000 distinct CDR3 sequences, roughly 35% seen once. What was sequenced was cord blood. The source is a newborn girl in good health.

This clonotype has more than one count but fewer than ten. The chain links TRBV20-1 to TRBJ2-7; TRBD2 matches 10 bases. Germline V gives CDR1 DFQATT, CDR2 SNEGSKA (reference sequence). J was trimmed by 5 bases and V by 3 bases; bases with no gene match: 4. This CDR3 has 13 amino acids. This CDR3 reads CSARGLASHEQYF. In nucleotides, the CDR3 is TGCAGTGCTAGGGGACTAGCGTCCCACGAGCAGTACTTC.

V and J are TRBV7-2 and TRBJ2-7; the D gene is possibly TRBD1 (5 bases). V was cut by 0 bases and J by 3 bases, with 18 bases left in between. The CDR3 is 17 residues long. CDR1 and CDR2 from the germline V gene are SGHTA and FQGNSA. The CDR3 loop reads CASSLAPTGNGFYEQYF. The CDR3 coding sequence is TGTGCCAGCAGCTTAGCGCCCACAGGAAACGGATTCTACGAGCAGTACTTC.

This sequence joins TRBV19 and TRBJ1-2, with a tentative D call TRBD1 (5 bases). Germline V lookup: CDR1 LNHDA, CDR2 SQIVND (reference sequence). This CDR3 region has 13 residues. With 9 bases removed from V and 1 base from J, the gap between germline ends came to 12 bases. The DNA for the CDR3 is TGTGCCAGCGGGACGGAATTTAACTATGGCTACACCTTC. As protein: CASGTEFNYGYTF.

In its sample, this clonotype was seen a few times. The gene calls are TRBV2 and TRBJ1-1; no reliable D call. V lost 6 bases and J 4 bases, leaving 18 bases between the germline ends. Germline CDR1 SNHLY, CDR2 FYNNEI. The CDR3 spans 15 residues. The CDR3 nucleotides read TGTGCCAGCAGCCTCGGACCCCCGGCGGGCACTGAAGCTTTCTTT. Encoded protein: CASSLGPPAGTEAFF.

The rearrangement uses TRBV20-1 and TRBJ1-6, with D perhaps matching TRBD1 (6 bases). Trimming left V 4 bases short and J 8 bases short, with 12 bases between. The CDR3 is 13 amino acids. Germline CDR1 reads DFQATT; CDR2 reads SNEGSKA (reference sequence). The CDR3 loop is CSATRDIDSPLHF. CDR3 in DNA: TGCAGTGCTACCCGGGACATCGATTCACCCCTCCACTTT.

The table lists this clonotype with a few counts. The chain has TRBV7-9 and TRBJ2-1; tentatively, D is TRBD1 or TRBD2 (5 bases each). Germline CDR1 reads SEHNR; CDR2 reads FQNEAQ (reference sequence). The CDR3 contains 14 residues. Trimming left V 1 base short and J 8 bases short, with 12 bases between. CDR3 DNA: TGTGCCAGCAGCTTAGACGGACTGGGGGATGAGCAGTTCTTC. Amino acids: CASSLDGLGDEQFF.

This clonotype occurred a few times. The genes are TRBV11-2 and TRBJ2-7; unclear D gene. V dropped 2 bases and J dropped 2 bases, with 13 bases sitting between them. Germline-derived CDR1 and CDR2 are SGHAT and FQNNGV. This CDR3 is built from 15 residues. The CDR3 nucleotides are TGTGCCAGCAGCTTAAGGATAGAAGGGCCCTACGAGCAGTACTTC. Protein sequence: CASSLRIEGPYEQYF.

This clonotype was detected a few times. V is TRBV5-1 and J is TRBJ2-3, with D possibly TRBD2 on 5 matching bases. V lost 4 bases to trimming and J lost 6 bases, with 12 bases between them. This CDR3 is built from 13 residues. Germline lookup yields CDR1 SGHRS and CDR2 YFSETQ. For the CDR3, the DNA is TGCGCCAGCAGCGGCTTTCCGGGGGATACGCAGTATTTT. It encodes CASSGFPGDTQYF. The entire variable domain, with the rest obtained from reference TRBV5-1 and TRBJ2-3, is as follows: KAGVTQTPRYLIKTRGQQVTLSCSPISGHRSVSWYQQTPGQGLQFLFEYFSETQRNKGNFPGRFSGRQFSNSRSEMNVSTLELGDSALYLCASSGFPGDTQYFGPGTRLTVL.

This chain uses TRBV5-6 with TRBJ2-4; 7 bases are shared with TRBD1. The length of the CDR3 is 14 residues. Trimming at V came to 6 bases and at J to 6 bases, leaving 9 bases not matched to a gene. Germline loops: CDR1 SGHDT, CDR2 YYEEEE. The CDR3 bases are TGTGCCAGCACCCTACTAGGGGGCATAAACATTCAGTACTTC. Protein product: CASTLLGGINIQYF. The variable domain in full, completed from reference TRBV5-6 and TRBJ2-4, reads DAGVTQSPTHLIKTRGQQVTLRCSPKSGHDTVSWYQQALGQGPQFIFQYYEEEERQRGNFPDRFSGHQFPNYSSELNVNALLLGDSALYLCASTLLGGINIQYFGAGTRLSVL.

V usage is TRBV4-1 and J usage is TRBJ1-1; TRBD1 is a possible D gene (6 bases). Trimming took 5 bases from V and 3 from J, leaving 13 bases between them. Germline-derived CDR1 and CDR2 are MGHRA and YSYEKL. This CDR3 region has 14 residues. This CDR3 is CASSARGGYTEAFF. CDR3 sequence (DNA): TGCGCCAGCAGCGCCCGTGGGGGCTACACTGAAGCTTTCTTT.

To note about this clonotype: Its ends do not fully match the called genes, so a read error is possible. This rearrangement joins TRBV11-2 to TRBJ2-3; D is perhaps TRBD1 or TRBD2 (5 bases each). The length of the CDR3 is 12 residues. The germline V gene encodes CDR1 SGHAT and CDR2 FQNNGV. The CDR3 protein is CTSSFMGVTQYF. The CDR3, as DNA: TGTACCAGCAGCTTCATGGGGGTTACGCAGTATTTT.

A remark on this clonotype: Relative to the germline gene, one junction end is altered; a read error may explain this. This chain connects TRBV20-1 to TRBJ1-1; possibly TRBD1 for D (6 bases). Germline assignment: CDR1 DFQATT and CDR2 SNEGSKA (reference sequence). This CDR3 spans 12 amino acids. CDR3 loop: CGASHRQGEAFF. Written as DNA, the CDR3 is TGCGGTGCTAGCCACCGTCAGGGGGAAGCTTTCTTT.

The CDR3 region has the DNA TGTGCCAGCACCTCCGAATTTTGGGAGACCCAGTACTTC. Protein sequence: CASTSEFWETQYF. The chain joins TRBV7-9 to TRBJ2-5; D gene ambiguous. Germline lookup yields CDR1 SEHNR and CDR2 FQNEAQ (reference sequence). This CDR3 comprises 13 residues. The ends were cut back, 7 bases at V and 5 bases at J, with 14 bases in the middle.

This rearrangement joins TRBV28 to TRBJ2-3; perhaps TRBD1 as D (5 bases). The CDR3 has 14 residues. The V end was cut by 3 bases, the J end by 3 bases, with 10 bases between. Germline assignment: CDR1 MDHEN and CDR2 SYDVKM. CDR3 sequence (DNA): TGTGCCAGCAGTTTCTATGGGGCTACAGATACGCAGTATTTT. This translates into CASSFYGATDTQYF.